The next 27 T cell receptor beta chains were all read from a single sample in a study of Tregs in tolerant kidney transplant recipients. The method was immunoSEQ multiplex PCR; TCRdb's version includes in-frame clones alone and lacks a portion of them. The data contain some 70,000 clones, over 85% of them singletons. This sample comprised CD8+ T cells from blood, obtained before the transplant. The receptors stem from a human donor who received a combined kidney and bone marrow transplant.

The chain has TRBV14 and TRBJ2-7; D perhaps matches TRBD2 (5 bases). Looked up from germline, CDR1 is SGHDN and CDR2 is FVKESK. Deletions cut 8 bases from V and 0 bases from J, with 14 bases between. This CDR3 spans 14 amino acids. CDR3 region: CASPYGSPSYEQYF. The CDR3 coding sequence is TGTGCCAGCCCCTATGGGAGCCCCTCCTACGAGCAGTACTTC. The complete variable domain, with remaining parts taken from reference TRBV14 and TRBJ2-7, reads EAGVTQFPSHSVIEKGQTVTLRCDPISGHDNLYWYRRVMGKEIKFLLHFVKESKQDESGMPNNRFLAERTGGTYSTLKVQPAELEDSGVYFCASPYGSPSYEQYFGPGTRLTVT.

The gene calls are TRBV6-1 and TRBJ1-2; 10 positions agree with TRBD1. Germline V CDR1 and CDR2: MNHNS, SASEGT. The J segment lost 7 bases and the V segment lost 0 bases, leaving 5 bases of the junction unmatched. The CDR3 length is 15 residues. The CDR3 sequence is CASSEAPGTGAGYTF. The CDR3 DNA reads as TGTGCCAGCAGTGAAGCCCCCGGGACAGGGGCTGGCTACACCTTC.

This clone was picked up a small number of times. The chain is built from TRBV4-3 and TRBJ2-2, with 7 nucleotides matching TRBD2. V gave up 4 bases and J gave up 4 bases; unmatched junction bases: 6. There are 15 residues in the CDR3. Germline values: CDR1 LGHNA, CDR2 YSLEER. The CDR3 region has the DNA TGCGCCAGCAGCCCTACGACGGGGGGCACCGGGGAGCTGTTTTTT. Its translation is CASSPTTGGTGELFF.

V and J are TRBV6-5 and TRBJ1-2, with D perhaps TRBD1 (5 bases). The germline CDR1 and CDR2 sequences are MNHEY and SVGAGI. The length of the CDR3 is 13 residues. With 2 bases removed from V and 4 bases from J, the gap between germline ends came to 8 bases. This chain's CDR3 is CASSYQGGYGYTF. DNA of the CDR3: TGTGCCAGCAGTTACCAGGGTGGCTATGGCTACACCTTC.

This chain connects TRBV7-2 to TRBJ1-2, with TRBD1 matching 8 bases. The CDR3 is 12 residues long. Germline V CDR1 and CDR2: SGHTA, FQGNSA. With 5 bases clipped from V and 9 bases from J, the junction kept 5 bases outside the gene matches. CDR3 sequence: CASSPRTGSYTF. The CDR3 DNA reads TGTGCCAGCAGCCCCCGGACAGGGAGCTACACCTTC.

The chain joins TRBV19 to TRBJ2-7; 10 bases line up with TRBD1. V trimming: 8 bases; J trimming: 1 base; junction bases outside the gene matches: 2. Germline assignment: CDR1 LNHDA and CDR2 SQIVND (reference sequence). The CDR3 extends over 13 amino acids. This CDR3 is CASGGQGSYEQYF. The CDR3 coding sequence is TGTGCCAGTGGGGGACAGGGGTCCTACGAGCAGTACTTC.

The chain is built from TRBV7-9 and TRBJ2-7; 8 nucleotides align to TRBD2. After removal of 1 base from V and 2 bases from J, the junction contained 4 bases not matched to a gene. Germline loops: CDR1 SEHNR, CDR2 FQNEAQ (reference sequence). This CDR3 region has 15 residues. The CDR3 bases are TGTGCCAGCAGCTTAGACGGGGGGGGAGCCTACGAGCAGTACTTC. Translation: CASSLDGGGAYEQYF. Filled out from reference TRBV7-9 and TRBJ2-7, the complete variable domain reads DTGVSQNPRHKITKRGQNVTFRCDPISEHNRLYWYRQTLGQGPEFLTYFQNEAQLEKSRLLSDRFSAERPKGSFSTLEIQRTEQGDSAMYLCASSLDGGGAYEQYFGPGTRLTVT.

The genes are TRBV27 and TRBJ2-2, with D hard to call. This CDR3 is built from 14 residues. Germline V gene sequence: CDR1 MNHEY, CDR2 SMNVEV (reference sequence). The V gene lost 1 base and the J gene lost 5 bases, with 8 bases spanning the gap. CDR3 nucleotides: TGTGCCAGCAGTTTATTAATCGAGACCGGGGAGCTGTTTTTT. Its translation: CASSLLIETGELFF.

CDR3 region: CSVEDPWEGGERDSDTQYF. CDR3 DNA sequence: TGCAGCGTTGAAGATCCGTGGGAAGGGGGGGAAAGGGACTCAGATACGCAGTATTTT. This chain joins TRBV29-1 and TRBJ2-3, with D maybe TRBD2 (7 bases). The CDR3 has 19 amino acids. In germline, CDR1 is SQVTM, CDR2 ANQGSEA. V was pared by 0 bases and J by 4 bases, with 26 bases between.

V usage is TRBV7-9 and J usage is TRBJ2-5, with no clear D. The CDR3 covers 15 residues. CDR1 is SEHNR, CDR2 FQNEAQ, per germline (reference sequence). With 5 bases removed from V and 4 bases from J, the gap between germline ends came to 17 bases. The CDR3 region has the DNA TGTGCCAGCAGCGAGTCAACCTGGTTGGTAGAGACCCAGTACTTC. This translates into CASSESTWLVETQYF.

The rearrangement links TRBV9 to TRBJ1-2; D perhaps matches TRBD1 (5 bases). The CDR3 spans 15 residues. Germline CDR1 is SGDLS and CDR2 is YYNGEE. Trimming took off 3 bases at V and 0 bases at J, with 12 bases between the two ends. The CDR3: CASSGGEGTNYGYTF. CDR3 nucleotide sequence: TGTGCCAGCAGCGGAGGGGAGGGAACTAACTATGGCTACACCTTC.

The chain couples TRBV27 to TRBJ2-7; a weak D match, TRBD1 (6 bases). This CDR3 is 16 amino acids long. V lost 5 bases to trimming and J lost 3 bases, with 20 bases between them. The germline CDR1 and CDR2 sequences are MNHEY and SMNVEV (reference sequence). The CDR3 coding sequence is TGTGCCAGCAGTCTGTACAGGGAAGGGACCCTCTACGAGCAGTACTTC. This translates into CASSLYREGTLYEQYF.

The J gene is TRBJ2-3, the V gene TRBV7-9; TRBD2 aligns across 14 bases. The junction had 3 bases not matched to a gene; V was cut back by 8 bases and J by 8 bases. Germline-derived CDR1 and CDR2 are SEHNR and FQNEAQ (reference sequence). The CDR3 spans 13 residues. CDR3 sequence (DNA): TGTGCCAGCCACGGACTAGCGGGAGGTACGCAGTATTTT. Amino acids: CASHGLAGGTQYF.

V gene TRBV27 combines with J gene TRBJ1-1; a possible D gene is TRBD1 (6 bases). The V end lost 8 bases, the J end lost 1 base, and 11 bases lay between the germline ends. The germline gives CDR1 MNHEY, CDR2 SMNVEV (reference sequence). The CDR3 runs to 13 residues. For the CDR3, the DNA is TGTGCCAGCCAGGGGTCGGAGAACACTGAAGCTTTCTTT. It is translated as CASQGSENTEAFF.

CDR3: CASSLGGGTYNEQFF. For the CDR3, the DNA is TGTGCCAGCAGCTTAGGGGGAGGCACCTACAATGAGCAGTTCTTC. This rearrangement joins TRBV7-2 to TRBJ2-1, with TRBD2 as a possible D gene (6 bases). CDR1 is SGHTA and CDR2 is FQGNSA in the germline V gene. Trimming took off 1 base at V and 2 bases at J, with 9 bases between the two ends. The CDR3 is made up of 15 amino acids. Full variable domain (rest looked up from reference TRBV7-2 and TRBJ2-1): GAGVSQSPSNKVTEKGKDVELRCDPISGHTALYWYRQSLGQGLEFLIYFQGNSAPDKSGLPSDRFSAERTGGSVSTLTIQRTQQEDSAVYLCASSLGGGTYNEQFFGPGTRLTVL.

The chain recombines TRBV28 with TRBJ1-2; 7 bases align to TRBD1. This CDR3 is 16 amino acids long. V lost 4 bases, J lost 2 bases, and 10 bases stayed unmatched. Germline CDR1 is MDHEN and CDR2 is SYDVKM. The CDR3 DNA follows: TGTGCCAGCAGTTCAACCTTTACAGGGGACAACTATGGCTACACCTTC. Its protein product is CASSSTFTGDNYGYTF.

CDR3 region: CASGLETGWGETQYF. The CDR3 DNA follows: TGTGCTAGTGGTTTGGAGACAGGATGGGGAGAGACCCAGTACTTC. The chain joins TRBV12-5 to TRBJ2-5; weak D call: TRBD1 (6 bases). Trimming cost V 1 base and J 4 bases, with 13 bases left between them. The CDR3 consists of 15 residues. The germline V gene has CDR1 LGHNT and CDR2 FRNRAP.

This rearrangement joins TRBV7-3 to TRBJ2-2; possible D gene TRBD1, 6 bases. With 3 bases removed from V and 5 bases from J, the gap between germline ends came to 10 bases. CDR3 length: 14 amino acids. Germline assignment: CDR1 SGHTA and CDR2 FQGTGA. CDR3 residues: CASSFTGSTGELFF. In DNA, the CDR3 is TGTGCCAGCAGCTTCACAGGGTCGACCGGGGAGCTGTTTTTT.

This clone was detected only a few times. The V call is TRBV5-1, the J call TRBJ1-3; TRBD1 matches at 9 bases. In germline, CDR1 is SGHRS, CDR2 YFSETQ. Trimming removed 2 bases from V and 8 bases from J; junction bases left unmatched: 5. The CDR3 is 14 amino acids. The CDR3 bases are TGCGCCAGCAGCTTAGGACAGGGGTTATACACCATATATTTT. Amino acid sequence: CASSLGQGLYTIYF. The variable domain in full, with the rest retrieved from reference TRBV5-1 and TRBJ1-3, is KAGVTQTPRYLIKTRGQQVTLSCSPISGHRSVSWYQQTPGQGLQFLFEYFSETQRNKGNFPGRFSGRQFSNSRSEMNVSTLELGDSALYLCASSLGQGLYTIYFGEGSWLTVV.

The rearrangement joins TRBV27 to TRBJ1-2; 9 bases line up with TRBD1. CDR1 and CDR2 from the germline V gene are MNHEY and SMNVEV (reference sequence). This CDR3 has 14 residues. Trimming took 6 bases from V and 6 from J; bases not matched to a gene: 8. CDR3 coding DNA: TGTGCCAGCAGCCCGGGACAGGGTTCGGATGGCTACACCTTC. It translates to CASSPGQGSDGYTF.

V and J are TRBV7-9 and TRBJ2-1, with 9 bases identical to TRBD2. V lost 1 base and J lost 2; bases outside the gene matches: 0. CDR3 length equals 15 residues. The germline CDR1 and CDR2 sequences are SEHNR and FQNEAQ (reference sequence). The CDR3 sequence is CASSLVAGAYNEQFF. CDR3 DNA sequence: TGTGCCAGCAGCTTAGTAGCGGGGGCCTACAATGAGCAGTTCTTC. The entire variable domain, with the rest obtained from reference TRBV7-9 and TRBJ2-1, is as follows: DTGVSQNPRHKITKRGQNVTFRCDPISEHNRLYWYRQTLGQGPEFLTYFQNEAQLEKSRLLSDRFSAERPKGSFSTLEIQRTEQGDSAMYLCASSLVAGAYNEQFFGPGTRLTVL.

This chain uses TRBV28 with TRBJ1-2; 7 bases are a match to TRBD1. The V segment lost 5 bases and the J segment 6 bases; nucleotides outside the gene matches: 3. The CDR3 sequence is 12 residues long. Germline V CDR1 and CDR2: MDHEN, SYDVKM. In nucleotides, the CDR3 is TGTGCCAGCAGTACAGGGACAGATGGCTACACCTTC. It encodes CASSTGTDGYTF.

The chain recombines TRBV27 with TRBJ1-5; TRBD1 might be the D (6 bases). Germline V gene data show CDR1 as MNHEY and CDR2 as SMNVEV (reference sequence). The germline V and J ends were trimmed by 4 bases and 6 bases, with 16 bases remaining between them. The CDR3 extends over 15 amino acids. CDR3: CASSSLGGYGQPQHF. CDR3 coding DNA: TGTGCCAGCAGTTCTCTAGGGGGATATGGTCAGCCCCAGCATTTT.

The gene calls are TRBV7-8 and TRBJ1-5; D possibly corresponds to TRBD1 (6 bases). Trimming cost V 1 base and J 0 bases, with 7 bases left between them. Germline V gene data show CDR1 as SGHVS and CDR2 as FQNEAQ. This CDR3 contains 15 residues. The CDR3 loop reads CASSLGQDSNQPQHF. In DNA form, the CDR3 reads TGTGCCAGCAGCTTAGGACAGGATAGCAATCAGCCCCAGCATTTT.

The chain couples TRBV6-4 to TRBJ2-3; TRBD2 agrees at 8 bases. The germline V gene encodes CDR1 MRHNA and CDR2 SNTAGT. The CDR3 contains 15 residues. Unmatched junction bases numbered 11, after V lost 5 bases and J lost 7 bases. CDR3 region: CASSNSSGSVNTQYF. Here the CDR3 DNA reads TGTGCCAGCAGTAATTCTAGCGGGTCCGTGAATACGCAGTATTTT.

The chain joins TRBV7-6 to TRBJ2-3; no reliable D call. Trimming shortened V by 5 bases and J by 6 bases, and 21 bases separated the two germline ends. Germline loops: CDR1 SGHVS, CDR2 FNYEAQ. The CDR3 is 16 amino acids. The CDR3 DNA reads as TGTGCCAGCAGCATCACACCAGACTTAGGTGGCGATACGCAGTATTTT. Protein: CASSITPDLGGDTQYF.

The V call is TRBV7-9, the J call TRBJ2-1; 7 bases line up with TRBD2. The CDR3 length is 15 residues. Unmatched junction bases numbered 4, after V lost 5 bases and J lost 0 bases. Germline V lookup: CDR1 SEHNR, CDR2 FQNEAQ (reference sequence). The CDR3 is CASSESGVSYNEQFF. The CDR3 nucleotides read TGTGCCAGCAGCGAGAGCGGGGTCTCCTACAATGAGCAGTTCTTC.